This T cell receptor (beta chain) was found in a study of OX40 agonist ivuxolimab in advanced cancers. Libraries were prepared by immunoSEQ multiplex PCR; TCRdb keeps only in-frame clonotypes and omits some of them. Of about 100,000 clones listed, about 84% were seen once; the top ten hold about 5.5%. Germline CDR1 is LNHDA and CDR2 is SQIVND (reference sequence). Trimming removed 3 bases from V and 2 bases from J, with 8 bases in between. This CDR3 has 15 amino acids. In the case of this clone: Its antigen is undetermined.

The study's findings and limits: Expanded clones were, on average, more numerous among CD8+ T cells than CD4+.

Sequences were derived from CD4+ or CD8+ T cells sorted from blood, sampled in a trial of the OX40 agonist ivuxolimab. The chain combines TRBV19 with TRBJ2-6; D ambiguous. The TCR originated in an adult with an advanced solid tumor such as melanoma, head and neck, liver or kidney cancer. For the CDR3, the DNA is TGTGCCAGTAGTATCATGGGGACTGGGGCCAACGTCCTGACTTTC. This translates into CASSIMGTGANVLTF.